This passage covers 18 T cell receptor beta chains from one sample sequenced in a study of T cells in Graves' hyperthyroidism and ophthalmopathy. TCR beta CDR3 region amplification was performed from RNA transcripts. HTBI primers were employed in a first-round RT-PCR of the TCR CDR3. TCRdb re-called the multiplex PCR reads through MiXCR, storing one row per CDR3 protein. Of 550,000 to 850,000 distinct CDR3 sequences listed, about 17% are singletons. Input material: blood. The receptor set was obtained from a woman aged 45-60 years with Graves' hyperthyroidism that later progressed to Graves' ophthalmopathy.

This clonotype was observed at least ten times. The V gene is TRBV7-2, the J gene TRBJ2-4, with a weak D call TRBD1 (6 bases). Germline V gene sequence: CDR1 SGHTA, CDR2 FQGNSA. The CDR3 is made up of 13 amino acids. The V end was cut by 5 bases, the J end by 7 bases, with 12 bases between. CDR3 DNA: TGTGCCAGCAGCCAGGACAGATCGAACATTCAGTACTTC. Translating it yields CASSQDRSNIQYF.

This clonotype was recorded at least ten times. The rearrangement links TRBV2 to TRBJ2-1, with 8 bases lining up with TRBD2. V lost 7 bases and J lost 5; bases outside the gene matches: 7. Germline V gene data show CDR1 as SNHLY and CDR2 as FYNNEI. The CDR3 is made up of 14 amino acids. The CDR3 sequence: CASNRGGIDNEQFF. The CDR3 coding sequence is TGTGCCAGCAATCGGGGGGGAATAGACAATGAGCAGTTCTTC.

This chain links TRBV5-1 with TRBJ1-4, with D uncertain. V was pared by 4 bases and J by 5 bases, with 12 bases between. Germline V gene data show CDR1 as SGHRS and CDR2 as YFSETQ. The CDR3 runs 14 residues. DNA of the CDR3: TGCGCCAGCAGCGAACCCCCGGGGAATGAAAAACTGTTTTTT. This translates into CASSEPPGNEKLFF.

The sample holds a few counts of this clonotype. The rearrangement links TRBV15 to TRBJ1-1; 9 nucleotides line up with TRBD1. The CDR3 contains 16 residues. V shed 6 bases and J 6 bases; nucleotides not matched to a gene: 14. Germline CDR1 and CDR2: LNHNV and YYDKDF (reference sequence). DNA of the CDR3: TGTGCCACCAGTTATGGACAGGGGTTTGTTGCGGCTGAAGCTTTCTTT. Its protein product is CATSYGQGFVAAEAFF.

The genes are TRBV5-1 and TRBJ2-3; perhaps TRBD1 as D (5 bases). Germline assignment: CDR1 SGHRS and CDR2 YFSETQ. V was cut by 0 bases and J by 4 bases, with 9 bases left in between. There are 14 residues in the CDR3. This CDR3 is CASSLGTLSDTQYF. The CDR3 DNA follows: TGCGCCAGCAGCTTGGGGACACTCTCAGATACGCAGTATTTT. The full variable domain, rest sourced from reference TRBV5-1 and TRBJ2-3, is KAGVTQTPRYLIKTRGQQVTLSCSPISGHRSVSWYQQTPGQGLQFLFEYFSETQRNKGNFPGRFSGRQFSNSRSEMNVSTLELGDSALYLCASSLGTLSDTQYFGPGTRLTVL.

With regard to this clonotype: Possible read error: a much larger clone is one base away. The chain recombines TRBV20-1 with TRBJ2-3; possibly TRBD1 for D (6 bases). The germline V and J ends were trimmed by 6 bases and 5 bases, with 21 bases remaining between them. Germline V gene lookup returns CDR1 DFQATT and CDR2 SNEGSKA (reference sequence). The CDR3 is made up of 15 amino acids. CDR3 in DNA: TGCAGTGCAGGGACAAGGGGTCCGCTAGGAGATACGCAGTATTTT. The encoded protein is CSAGTRGPLGDTQYF.

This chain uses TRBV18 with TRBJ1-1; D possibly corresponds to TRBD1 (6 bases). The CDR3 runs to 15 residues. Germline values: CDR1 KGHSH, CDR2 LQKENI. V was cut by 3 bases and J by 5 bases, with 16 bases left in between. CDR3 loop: CASSPKDRPGTEAFF. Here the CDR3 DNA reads TGTGCCAGCTCACCCAAGGACAGACCTGGGACTGAAGCTTTCTTT.

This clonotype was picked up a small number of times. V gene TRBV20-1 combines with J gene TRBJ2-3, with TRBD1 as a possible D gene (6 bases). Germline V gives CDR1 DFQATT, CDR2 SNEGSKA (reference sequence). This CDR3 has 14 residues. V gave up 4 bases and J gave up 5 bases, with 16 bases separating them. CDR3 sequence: CSANGAGVGDTQYF. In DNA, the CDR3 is TGCAGTGCTAATGGGGCAGGGGTTGGAGATACGCAGTATTTT.

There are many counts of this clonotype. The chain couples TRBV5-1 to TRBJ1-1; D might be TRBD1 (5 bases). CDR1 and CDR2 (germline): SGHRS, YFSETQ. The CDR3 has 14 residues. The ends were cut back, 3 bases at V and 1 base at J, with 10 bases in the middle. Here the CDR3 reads CASSYRDGNTEAFF. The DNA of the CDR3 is TGCGCCAGCAGCTACCGGGACGGGAACACTGAAGCTTTCTTT.

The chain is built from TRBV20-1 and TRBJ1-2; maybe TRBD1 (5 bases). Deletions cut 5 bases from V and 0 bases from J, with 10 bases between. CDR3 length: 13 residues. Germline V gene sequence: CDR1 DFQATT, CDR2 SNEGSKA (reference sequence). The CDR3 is CSAFGGTNYGYTF. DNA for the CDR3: TGCAGTGCTTTCGGGGGGACTAACTATGGCTACACCTTC.

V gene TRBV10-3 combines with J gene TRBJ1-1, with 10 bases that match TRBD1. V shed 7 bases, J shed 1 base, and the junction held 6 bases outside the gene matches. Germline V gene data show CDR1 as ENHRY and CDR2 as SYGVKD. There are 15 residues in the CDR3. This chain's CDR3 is CAITERQGANTEAFF. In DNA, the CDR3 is TGTGCCATCACCGAAAGACAGGGGGCGAACACTGAAGCTTTCTTT.

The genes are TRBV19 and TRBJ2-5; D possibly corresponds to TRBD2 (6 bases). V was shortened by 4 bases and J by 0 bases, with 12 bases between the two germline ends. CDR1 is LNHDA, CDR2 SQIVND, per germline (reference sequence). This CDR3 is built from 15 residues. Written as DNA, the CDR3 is TGTGCCAGTAGTACGGGACTCAGGTACCAAGAGACCCAGTACTTC. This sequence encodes CASSTGLRYQETQYF.

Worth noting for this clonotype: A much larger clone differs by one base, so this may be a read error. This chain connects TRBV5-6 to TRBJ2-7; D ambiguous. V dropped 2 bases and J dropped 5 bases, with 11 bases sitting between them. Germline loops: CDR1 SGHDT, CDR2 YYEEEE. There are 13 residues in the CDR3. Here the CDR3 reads CASSFVGIHEQYF. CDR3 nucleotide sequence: TGTGCCAGCAGCTTCGTAGGTATCCACGAGCAGTACTTC. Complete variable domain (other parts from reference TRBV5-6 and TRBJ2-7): DAGVTQSPTHLIKTRGQQVTLRCSPKSGHDTVSWYQQALGQGPQFIFQYYEEEERQRGNFPDRFSGHQFPNYSSELNVNALLLGDSALYLCASSFVGIHEQYFGPGTRLTVT.

The CDR3 here is CSARDRRGLAGETDTQYF. The CDR3 DNA reads as TGCAGTGCTAGAGACCGCCGGGGACTAGCGGGGGAAACAGATACGCAGTATTTT. This sequence joins TRBV20-1 and TRBJ2-3, with 14 nucleotides matching TRBD2. Germline lookup yields CDR1 DFQATT and CDR2 SNEGSKA (reference sequence). The CDR3 spans 18 residues. V shed 0 bases and J 3 bases; nucleotides not matched to a gene: 8.

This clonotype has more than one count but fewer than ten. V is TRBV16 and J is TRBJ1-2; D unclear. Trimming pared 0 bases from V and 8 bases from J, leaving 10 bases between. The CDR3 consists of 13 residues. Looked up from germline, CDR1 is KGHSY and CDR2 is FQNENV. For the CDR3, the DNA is TGTGCCAGCAGCCAATCGGAGGGTTGGGGCTACACCTTC. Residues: CASSQSEGWGYTF.

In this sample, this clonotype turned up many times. The CDR3: CASSLGYTGAISGNTIYF. The CDR3 nucleotides read TGCGCCAGCAGCCTTGGATATACAGGGGCCATCTCTGGAAACACCATATATTTT. The chain employs TRBV5-1 and TRBJ1-3; 7 bases match TRBD1. Germline V gene lookup returns CDR1 SGHRS and CDR2 YFSETQ. The CDR3 consists of 18 residues. V lost 4 bases, J lost 0 bases, and 13 bases stayed unmatched.

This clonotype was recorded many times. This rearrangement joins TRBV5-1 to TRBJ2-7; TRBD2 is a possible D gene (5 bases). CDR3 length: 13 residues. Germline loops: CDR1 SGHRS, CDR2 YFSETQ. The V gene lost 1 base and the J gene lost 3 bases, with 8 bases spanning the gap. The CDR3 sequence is CASSLTGNYEQYF. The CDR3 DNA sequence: TGCGCCAGCAGCTTGACCGGGAACTACGAGCAGTACTTC.

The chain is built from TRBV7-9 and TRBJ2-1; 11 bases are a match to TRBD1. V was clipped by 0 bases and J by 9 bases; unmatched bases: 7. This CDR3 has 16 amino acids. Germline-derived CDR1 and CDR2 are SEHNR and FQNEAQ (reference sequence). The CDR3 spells CASSLAGQGEGSEQFF. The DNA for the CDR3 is TGTGCCAGCAGCTTAGCGGGACAGGGGGAAGGTAGTGAGCAGTTCTTC.